In its sample, the clone carrying this TCR beta chain is medium-sized. Each patient with chemo-refractory metastatic non-small-cell lung cancer was treated with focal radiation plus CTLA-4 blockade using ipilimumab. This entry is derived from a study of radiotherapy plus CTLA-4 blockade in lung cancer. Sequencing used immunoSEQ multiplex PCR; TCRdb keeps in-frame clones, though not all of them. This table holds around 55,000 clones, roughly 79% found once. Sequencing used peripheral blood, obtained from a patient treated with radiotherapy plus ipilimumab. This receptor was taken from a human donor with non-small cell lung cancer whose response to radiotherapy plus ipilimumab could not be evaluated.

The CDR3 protein is CAISERTSGLSYEQYF. CDR3 DNA sequence: TGTGCCATCAGTGAGCGGACTAGCGGCCTCTCCTACGAGCAGTACTTC. The genes are TRBV10-3 and TRBJ2-7; 10 bases are shared with TRBD2. Germline V lookup: CDR1 ENHRY, CDR2 SYGVKD. The CDR3 is 16 residues long. The V gene end was trimmed by 2 bases and the J gene end by 0 bases; junction bases not matched to a gene: 4.